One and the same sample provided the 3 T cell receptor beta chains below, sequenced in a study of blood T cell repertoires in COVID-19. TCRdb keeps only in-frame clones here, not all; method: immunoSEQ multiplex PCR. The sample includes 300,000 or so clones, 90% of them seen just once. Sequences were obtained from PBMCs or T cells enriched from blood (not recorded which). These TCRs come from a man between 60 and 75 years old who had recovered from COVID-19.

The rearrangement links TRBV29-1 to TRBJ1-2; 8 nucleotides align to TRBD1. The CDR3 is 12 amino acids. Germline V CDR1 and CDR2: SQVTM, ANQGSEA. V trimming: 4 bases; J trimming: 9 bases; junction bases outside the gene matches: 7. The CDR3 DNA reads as TGCAGCGTTGGAGGACAGGGACTGAGCTACACCTTC. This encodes CSVGGQGLSYTF. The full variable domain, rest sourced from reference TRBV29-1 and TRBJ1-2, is SAVISQKPSRDICQRGTSLTIQCQVDSQVTMMFWYRQQPGQSLTLIATANQGSEATYESGFVIDKFPISRPNLTFSTLTVSNMSPEDSSIYLCSVGGQGLSYTFGSGTRLTVV.

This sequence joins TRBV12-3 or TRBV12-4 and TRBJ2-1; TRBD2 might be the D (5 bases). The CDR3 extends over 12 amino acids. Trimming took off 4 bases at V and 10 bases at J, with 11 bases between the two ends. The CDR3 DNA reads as TGTGCCAGCAGTTCAGCTTCGGGAGAGCAGTTCTTC. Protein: CASSSASGEQFF.

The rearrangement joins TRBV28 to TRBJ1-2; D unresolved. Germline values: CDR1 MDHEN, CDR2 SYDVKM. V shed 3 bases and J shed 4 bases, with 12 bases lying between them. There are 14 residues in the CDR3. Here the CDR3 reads CASSFSPYLYGYTF. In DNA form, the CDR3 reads TGTGCCAGCAGTTTCTCCCCCTACCTCTATGGCTACACCTTC.